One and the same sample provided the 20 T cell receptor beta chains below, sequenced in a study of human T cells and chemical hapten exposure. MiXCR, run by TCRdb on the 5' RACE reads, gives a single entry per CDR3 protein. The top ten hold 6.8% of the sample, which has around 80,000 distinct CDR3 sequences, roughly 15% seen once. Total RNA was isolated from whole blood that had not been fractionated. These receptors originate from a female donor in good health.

The CDR3 here is CASSPQGQGGSPLHF. CDR3 nucleotide sequence: TGTGCCAGCAGCCCACAGGGGCAGGGAGGATCACCCCTCCACTTT. The chain employs TRBV3-1 and TRBJ1-6, with 7 bases fitting TRBD1. There are 15 residues in the CDR3. Germline-derived CDR1 and CDR2 are LGHDT and YNNKEL (reference sequence). J was trimmed by 10 bases and V by 4 bases; bases with no gene match: 10.

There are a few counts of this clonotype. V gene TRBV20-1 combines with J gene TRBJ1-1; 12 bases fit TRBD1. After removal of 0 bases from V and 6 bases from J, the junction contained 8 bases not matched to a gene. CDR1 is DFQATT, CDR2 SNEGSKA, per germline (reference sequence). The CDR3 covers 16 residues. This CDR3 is CSARDQGTGGRAEAFF. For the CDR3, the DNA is TGCAGTGCTAGAGATCAAGGGACAGGGGGCCGGGCTGAAGCTTTCTTT.

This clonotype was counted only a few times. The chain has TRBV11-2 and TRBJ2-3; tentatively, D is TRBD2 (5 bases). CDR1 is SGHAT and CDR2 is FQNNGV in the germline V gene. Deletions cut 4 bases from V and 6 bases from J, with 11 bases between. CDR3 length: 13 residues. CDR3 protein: CASSYYRGDTQYF. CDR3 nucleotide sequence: TGTGCCAGCAGCTACTACAGAGGGGATACGCAGTATTTT.

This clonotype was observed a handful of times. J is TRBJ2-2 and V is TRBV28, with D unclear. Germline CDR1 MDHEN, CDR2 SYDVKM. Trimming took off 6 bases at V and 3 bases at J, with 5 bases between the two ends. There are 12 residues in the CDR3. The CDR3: CASRGYTGELFF. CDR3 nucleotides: TGTGCCAGCAGGGGGTACACCGGGGAGCTGTTTTTT.

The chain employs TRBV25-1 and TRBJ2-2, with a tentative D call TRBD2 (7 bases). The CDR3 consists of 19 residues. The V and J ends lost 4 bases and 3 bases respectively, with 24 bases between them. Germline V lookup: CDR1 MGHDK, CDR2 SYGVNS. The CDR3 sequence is CASSVPPRGGLCDTGELFF. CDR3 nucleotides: TGTGCCAGCAGTGTCCCCCCGAGGGGGGGCCTATGTGACACCGGGGAGCTGTTTTTT. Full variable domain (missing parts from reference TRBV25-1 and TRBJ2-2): EADIYQTPRYLVIGTGKKITLECSQTMGHDKMYWYQQDPGMELHLIHYSYGVNSTEKGDLSSESTVSRIRTEHFPLTLESARPSHTSQYLCASSVPPRGGLCDTGELFFGEGSRLTVL.

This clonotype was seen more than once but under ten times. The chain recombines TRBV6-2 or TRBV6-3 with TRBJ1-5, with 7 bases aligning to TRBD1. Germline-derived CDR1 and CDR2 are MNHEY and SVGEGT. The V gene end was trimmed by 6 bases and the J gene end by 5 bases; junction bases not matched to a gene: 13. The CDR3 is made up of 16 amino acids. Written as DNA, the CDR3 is TGTGCCAGCAGGTACAGGGGAATGGGGGGGGATCAGCCCCAGCATTTT. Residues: CASRYRGMGGDQPQHF.

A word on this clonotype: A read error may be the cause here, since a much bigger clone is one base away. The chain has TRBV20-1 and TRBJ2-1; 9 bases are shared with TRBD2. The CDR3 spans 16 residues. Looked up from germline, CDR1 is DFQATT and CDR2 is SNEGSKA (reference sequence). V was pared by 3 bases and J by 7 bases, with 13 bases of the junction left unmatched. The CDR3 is CSASFLREGPRNEQFF. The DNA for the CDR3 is TGCAGTGCTAGTTTCTTGCGGGAGGGCCCTCGGAATGAGCAGTTCTTC.

CDR3 DNA sequence: TGTGCCAGCAGTTTAGGCGGATTTTTGCAGAATCAGCCCCAGCATTTT. Translating gives CASSLGGFLQNQPQHF. The genes are TRBV28 and TRBJ1-5, with D hard to call. CDR3 length: 16 amino acids. Germline-derived CDR1 and CDR2 are MDHEN and SYDVKM. V lost 2 bases and J 4 bases, leaving 15 bases between the germline ends.

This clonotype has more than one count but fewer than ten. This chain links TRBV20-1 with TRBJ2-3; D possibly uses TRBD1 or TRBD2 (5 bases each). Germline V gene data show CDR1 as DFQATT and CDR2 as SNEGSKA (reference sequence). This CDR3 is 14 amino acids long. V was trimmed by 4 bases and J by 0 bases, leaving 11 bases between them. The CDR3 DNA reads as TGCAGTGCTAAGGGACGTACTAGCACAGATACGCAGTATTTT. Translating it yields CSAKGRTSTDTQYF.

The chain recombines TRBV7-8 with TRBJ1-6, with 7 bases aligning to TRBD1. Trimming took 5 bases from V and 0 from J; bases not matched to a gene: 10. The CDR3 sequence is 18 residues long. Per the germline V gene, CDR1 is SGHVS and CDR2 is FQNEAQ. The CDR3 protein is CASSPGQRYSSYNSPLHF. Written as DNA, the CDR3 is TGTGCCAGCAGCCCGGGACAGCGTTACAGCTCCTATAATTCACCCCTCCACTTT.

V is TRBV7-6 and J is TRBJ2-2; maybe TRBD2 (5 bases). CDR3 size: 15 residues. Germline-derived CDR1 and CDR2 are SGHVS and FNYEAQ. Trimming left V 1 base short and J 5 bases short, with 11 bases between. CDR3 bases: TGTGCCAGCAGCTTAGGTCCGGGGATGACCGGGGAGCTGTTTTTT. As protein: CASSLGPGMTGELFF. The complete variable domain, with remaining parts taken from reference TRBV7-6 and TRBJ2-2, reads GAGVSQSPRYKVTKRGQDVALRCDPISGHVSLYWYRQALGQGPEFLTYFNYEAQQDKSGLPNDRFSAERPEGSISTLTIQRTEQRDSAMYRCASSLGPGMTGELFFGEGSRLTVL.

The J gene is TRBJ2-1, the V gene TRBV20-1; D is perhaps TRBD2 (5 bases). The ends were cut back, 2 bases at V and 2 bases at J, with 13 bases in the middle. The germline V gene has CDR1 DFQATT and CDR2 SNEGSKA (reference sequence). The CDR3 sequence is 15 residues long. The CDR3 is CSARHGVLAYNEQFF. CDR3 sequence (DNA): TGCAGTGCTAGACACGGGGTACTTGCCTACAATGAGCAGTTCTTC.

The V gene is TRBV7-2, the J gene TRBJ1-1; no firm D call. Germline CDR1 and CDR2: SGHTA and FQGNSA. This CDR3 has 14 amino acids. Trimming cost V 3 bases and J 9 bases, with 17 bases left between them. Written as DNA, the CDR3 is TGTGCCAGCAGCTTGGTTTTGAGGGAGGTTAAAGCTTTCTTT. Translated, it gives CASSLVLREVKAFF. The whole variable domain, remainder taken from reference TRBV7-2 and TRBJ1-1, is GAGVSQSPSNKVTEKGKDVELRCDPISGHTALYWYRQSLGQGLEFLIYFQGNSAPDKSGLPSDRFSAERTGGSVSTLTIQRTQQEDSAVYLCASSLVLREVKAFFGQGTRLTVV.

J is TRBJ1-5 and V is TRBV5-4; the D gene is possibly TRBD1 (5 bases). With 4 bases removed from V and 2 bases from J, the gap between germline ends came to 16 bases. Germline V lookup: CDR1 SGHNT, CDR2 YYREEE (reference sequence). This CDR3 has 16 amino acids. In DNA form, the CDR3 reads TGTGCCAGCAGCGCGAAGGGGCCGGGTGGCAATCAGCCCCAGCATTTT. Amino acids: CASSAKGPGGNQPQHF.

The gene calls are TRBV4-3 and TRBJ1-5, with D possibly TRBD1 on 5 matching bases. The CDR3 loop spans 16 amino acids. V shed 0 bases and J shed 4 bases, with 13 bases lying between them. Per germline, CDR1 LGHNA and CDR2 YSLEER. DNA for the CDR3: TGCGCCAGCAGCCAAGATTTGACAGTCGCAAATCAGCCCCAGCATTTT. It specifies CASSQDLTVANQPQHF.

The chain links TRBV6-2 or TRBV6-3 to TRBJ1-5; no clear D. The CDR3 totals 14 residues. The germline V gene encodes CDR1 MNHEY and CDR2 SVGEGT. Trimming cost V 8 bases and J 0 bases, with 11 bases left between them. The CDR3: CASQKGNSNQPQHF. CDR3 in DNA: TGTGCCAGCCAGAAAGGAAATAGCAATCAGCCCCAGCATTTT.

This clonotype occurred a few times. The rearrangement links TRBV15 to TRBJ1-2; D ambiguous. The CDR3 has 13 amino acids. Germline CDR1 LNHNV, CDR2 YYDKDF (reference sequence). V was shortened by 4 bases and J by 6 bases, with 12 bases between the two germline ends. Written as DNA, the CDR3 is TGTGCCACCAGCAAGGTGGGATCTGATGGCTACACCTTC. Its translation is CATSKVGSDGYTF.

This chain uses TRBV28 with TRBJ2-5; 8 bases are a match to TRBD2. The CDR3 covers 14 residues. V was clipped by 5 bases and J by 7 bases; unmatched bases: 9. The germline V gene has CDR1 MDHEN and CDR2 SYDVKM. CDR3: CASSLWAGGGTQYF. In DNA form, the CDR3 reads TGTGCCAGCAGTCTGTGGGCGGGAGGAGGGACCCAGTACTTC.

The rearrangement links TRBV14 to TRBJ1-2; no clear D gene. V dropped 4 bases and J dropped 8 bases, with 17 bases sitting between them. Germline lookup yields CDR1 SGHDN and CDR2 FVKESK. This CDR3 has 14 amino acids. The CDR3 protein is CASSPGYSGGGYTF. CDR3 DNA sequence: TGTGCCAGCAGCCCGGGGTATTCTGGAGGAGGCTACACCTTC. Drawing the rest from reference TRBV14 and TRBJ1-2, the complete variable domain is EAGVTQFPSHSVIEKGQTVTLRCDPISGHDNLYWYRRVMGKEIKFLLHFVKESKQDESGMPNNRFLAERTGGTYSTLKVQPAELEDSGVYFCASSPGYSGGGYTFGSGTRLTVV.

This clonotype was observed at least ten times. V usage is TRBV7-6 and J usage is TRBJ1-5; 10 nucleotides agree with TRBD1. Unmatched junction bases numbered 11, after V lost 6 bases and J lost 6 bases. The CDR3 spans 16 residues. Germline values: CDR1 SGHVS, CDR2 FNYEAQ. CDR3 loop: CASSSSPDRGLQPQHF. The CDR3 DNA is TGTGCCAGCAGTTCTAGCCCAGACAGGGGGCTTCAGCCCCAGCATTTT.